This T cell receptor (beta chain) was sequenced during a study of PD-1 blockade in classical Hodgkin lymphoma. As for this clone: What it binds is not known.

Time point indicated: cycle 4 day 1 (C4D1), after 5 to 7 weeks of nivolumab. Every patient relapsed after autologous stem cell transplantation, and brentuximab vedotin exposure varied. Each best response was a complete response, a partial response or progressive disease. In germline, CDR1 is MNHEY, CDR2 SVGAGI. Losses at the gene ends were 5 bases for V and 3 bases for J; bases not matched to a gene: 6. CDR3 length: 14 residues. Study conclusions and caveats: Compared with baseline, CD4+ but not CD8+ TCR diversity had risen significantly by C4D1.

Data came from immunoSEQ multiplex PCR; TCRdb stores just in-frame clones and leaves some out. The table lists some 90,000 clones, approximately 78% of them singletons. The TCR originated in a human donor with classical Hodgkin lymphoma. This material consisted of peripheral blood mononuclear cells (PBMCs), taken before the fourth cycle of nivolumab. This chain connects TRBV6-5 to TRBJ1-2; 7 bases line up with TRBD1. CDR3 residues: CASSTDRAHYGYTF. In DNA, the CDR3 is TGTGCCAGCAGTACAGACAGGGCTCACTATGGCTACACCTTC.